This TCR beta chain was identified during a study of OX40 agonist ivuxolimab in advanced cancers. At the level of the study: A mean age of approximately 60 years, range roughly 23 to 85, was recorded, and 80% to 90% were male.

Clones were read by immunoSEQ multiplex PCR, and TCRdb kept only the in-frame ones, dropping some. Among over 55,000 clones listed, approximately 94% were seen once. Patients with a history of autoimmune disease or on systemic immunosuppression were excluded. The V end was cut by 2 bases, the J end by 1 base, with 9 bases between. From germline, CDR1 is SEHNR and CDR2 FQNEAQ (reference sequence). This CDR3 has 14 amino acids. The chain combines TRBV7-9 with TRBJ2-7; TRBD2 might be the D (6 bases). The TCR comes from an adult with an advanced solid tumor such as melanoma, head and neck, liver or kidney cancer. This specimen was CD4+ or CD8+ T cells sorted from blood, taken in a trial of the OX40 agonist ivuxolimab. The DNA of the CDR3 is TGTGCCAGCAGCTTACCCCGGGAGTCCTACGAGCAGTACTTC. It is translated as CASSLPRESYEQYF.